This note documents a single TCR beta chain sequence. Its antigen is unknown. The data derive from a study of prognosis after radiotherapy for stage I lung cancer. Genomic DNA served as the source from which two-round multiplex PCR generated TCR beta CDR3 amplicons. The first PCR round targeted every TRBV and TRBJ gene with specific primers. Via MiXCR, TCRdb re-called the multiplex PCR reads, giving one row per CDR3 protein. The sample records 24,000 or so distinct CDR3 sequences, about two fifths being singletons. CDR1 is SNHLY, CDR2 FYNNEI, per germline. The J segment lost 3 bases and the V segment lost 3 bases, leaving 8 bases of the junction unmatched. The CDR3 spans 15 residues. General study points: Lower values of Shannon entropy after stereotactic body radiation therapy were seen in patients who developed distant metastases.

The chain combines TRBV2 with TRBJ2-7; 7 bases are shared with TRBD1. Sequencing was performed on PBMCs, taken before or after stereotactic body radiation therapy (not recorded which). The TCR sequence derives from a donor aged 50 or older with non-small cell lung cancer. The CDR3 sequence is CASSEATGSLYEQYF. The CDR3 DNA is TGTGCCAGCAGTGAGGCGACAGGGAGCCTCTACGAGCAGTACTTC.